Shown below are 19 T cell receptor beta chains from a single sample sequenced in a study of cytomegalovirus exposure and HLA in healthy donors. In the PCR, 60 Vbeta and 13 Jbeta primers were used. The protocol was immunoSEQ multiplex PCR, while the TCRdb copy is restricted to in-frame clones and leaves out a portion. The table has 95,000 to 150,000 clones, roughly 77% seen once; the top ten hold about 1.8%. Sequencing was performed on PBMCs. The receptors shown here come from a man aged 18 to 29 in good health and CMV-seronegative.

This clone appeared once. The chain carries TRBV7-3 and TRBJ2-7, with TRBD1 matching over 7 bases. Germline values: CDR1 SGHTA, CDR2 FQGTGA. CDR3 length: 14 residues. The J segment lost 2 bases and the V segment lost 5 bases, leaving 6 bases of the junction unmatched. For the CDR3, the DNA is TGTGCCAGCAGCCCACAGGGGATTCCCTACGAGCAGTACTTC. Protein product: CASSPQGIPYEQYF.

This sequence joins TRBV2 and TRBJ1-2; D remains ambiguous. Germline V gene data show CDR1 as SNHLY and CDR2 as FYNNEI. V lost 7 bases, J lost 5 bases, and 14 bases lay in between. The CDR3 runs to 13 residues. The CDR3 sequence is CASTPNSFYGYTF. The DNA of the CDR3 is TGTGCCAGCACCCCAAACAGCTTTTATGGCTACACCTTC.

V and J are TRBV7-2 and TRBJ2-3; perhaps TRBD1 as D (5 bases). The germline V gene has CDR1 SGHTA and CDR2 FQGNSA. The V end was cut by 3 bases, the J end by 6 bases, with 16 bases between. The CDR3 extends over 15 amino acids. The CDR3 DNA follows: TGTGCCAGCAGCTTGTACTCTATTTCAGGGGATACGCAGTATTTT. Amino acids: CASSLYSISGDTQYF.

The chain recombines TRBV13 with TRBJ2-7, with 7 bases aligning to TRBD1. V was clipped by 6 bases and J by 1 base; unmatched bases: 6. CDR1 PRHDT and CDR2 FYEKMQ come from the germline V gene (reference sequence). There are 14 residues in the CDR3. CDR3 sequence reads: CASREGGSSYEQYF. For the CDR3, the DNA is TGTGCCAGCAGGGAAGGGGGCTCGTCCTACGAGCAGTACTTC.

This chain joins TRBV11-2 and TRBJ1-2, with D uncertain. The V gene's germline CDR1 is SGHAT and CDR2 FQNNGV. The CDR3 is 15 residues long. V lost 0 bases and J 0 bases, leaving 8 bases between the germline ends. The CDR3 sequence: CASSLEGSANYGYTF. The CDR3 region has the DNA TGTGCCAGCAGCTTAGAAGGGAGTGCTAACTATGGCTACACCTTC.

The J gene is TRBJ1-2, the V gene TRBV2, with D perhaps matching TRBD1 (5 bases). CDR1 and CDR2 from the germline V gene are SNHLY and FYNNEI. The germline V and J ends were trimmed by 3 bases and 3 bases, with 11 bases remaining between them. This CDR3 region has 14 residues. CDR3 region: CASSEAGSYYGYTF. In nucleotides, the CDR3 is TGTGCCAGCAGTGAGGCAGGGTCGTACTATGGCTACACCTTC.

This clone has only a few counts. This chain joins TRBV5-1 and TRBJ2-7, with D unresolved. V was cut by 5 bases and J by 1 base, with 10 bases left in between. The germline V gene encodes CDR1 SGHRS and CDR2 YFSETQ. This CDR3 is 13 amino acids long. Written as DNA, the CDR3 is TGCGCCAGCAGTCACAGTGTGTCCTACGAGCAGTACTTC. It specifies CASSHSVSYEQYF.

V usage is TRBV29-1 and J usage is TRBJ1-1; TRBD1 might be the D (6 bases). Germline loops: CDR1 SQVTM, CDR2 ANQGSEA. The CDR3 covers 16 residues. The V gene lost 3 bases and the J gene lost 7 bases, with 24 bases spanning the gap. CDR3 amino acids: CSVEVPGAGKKGEAFF. CDR3 DNA sequence: TGCAGCGTTGAGGTCCCAGGGGCGGGTAAGAAAGGTGAAGCTTTCTTT.

The chain has TRBV7-3 and TRBJ1-1; 8 bases match TRBD1. CDR3 length equals 18 residues. CDR1 and CDR2 from the germline V gene are SGHTA and FQGTGA. With V trimmed by 4 bases and J by 1 base, 14 bases remained unmatched. This chain's CDR3 is CASSSKPGQGRPNTEAFF. The CDR3 DNA is TGTGCCAGCAGCTCTAAACCCGGACAGGGTAGACCGAACACTGAAGCTTTCTTT.

In this sample, this clone turned up once. This chain links TRBV19 with TRBJ1-5, with D possibly TRBD1 on 6 matching bases. Trimming left V 3 bases short and J 4 bases short, with 16 bases between. In germline, CDR1 is LNHDA, CDR2 SQIVND (reference sequence). The CDR3 is made up of 16 amino acids. The CDR3 DNA reads TGTGCCAGTAGTATCGGGTTGGGGGCGCGGAATCAGCCCCAGCATTTT. Protein sequence: CASSIGLGARNQPQHF.

The chain couples TRBV6-5 to TRBJ2-5; TRBD1 aligns across 7 bases. This CDR3 has 14 amino acids. Germline CDR1 MNHEY, CDR2 SVGAGI. The V and J ends lost 4 bases and 5 bases, in that order; junction bases with no gene match: 7. The CDR3 sequence is CASSFTDREETQYF. CDR3 DNA: TGTGCCAGCAGTTTTACAGACAGGGAGGAGACCCAGTACTTC.

The chain combines TRBV7-9 with TRBJ2-2; 9 bases map to TRBD2. V gave up 5 bases and J gave up 5 bases; unmatched junction bases: 15. This CDR3 spans 18 amino acids. CDR1 is SEHNR and CDR2 is FQNEAQ in the germline V gene (reference sequence). CDR3 sequence reads: CASSPIRRGGLGTGELFF. The CDR3 DNA is TGTGCCAGCAGCCCAATTCGGCGGGGGGGCCTTGGAACCGGGGAGCTGTTTTTT.

The rearrangement links TRBV4-3 to TRBJ1-5; D remains unclear. V lost 4 bases and J lost 0, with 10 bases in between. This CDR3 spans 15 amino acids. Germline CDR1 reads LGHNA; CDR2 reads YSLEER. CDR3 bases: TGCGCCAGCAGCCGGACTTTCAATAGCAATCAGCCCCAGCATTTT. Amino acids: CASSRTFNSNQPQHF.

V usage is TRBV19 and J usage is TRBJ2-5, with 10 bases aligning to TRBD1. V lost 5 bases and J lost 4; bases outside the gene matches: 1. The CDR3 has 13 amino acids. Germline loops: CDR1 LNHDA, CDR2 SQIVND (reference sequence). This CDR3 reads CASSRDRGETQYF. CDR3 DNA sequence: TGTGCCAGTAGTCGGGACAGGGGAGAGACCCAGTACTTC.

The chain uses TRBV2 and TRBJ1-4; a possible D gene is TRBD1 (5 bases). The germline gives CDR1 SNHLY, CDR2 FYNNEI. V was shortened by 6 bases and J by 3 bases, with 14 bases between the two germline ends. The CDR3 loop spans 15 amino acids. The CDR3 spells CASRLTRGSNEKLFF. CDR3 bases: TGTGCCAGCAGGCTGACAAGGGGTTCTAATGAAAAACTGTTTTTT.

The chain combines TRBV6-1 with TRBJ1-6, with D uncertain. Trimming pared 2 bases from V and 7 bases from J, leaving 15 bases between. This CDR3 contains 16 residues. Germline CDR1 is MNHNS and CDR2 is SASEGT. The CDR3 here is CASSEFRSHPNSPLHF. DNA for the CDR3: TGTGCCAGCAGTGAATTCAGGTCTCACCCCAATTCACCCCTCCACTTT.

J is TRBJ1-3 and V is TRBV15; TRBD1 agrees at 7 bases. The CDR3 spans 17 residues. Trimming removed 3 bases from V and 1 base from J; junction bases left unmatched: 9. Germline values: CDR1 LNHNV, CDR2 YYDKDF (reference sequence). CDR3 DNA: TGTGCCACCAGCAGCGAATTCAGACAGGGTTCTGGAAACACCATATATTTT. It is translated as CATSSEFRQGSGNTIYF.

The genes are TRBV9 and TRBJ2-1, with no clear D. The ends were cut back, 2 bases at V and 9 bases at J, with 15 bases in the middle. The CDR3 is made up of 14 amino acids. Per the germline V gene, CDR1 is SGDLS and CDR2 is YYNGEE. The CDR3 DNA is TGTGCCAGCAGCGTTGGGCAGATGATTGGTGAGCAGTTCTTC. Its translation: CASSVGQMIGEQFF.

This rearrangement joins TRBV11-2 to TRBJ2-1; perhaps TRBD1 as D (5 bases). The germline CDR1 and CDR2 sequences are SGHAT and FQNNGV. V was pared by 1 base and J by 0 bases, with 10 bases between. CDR3 length: 16 residues. CDR3 in amino acids: CASSLGQLGSYNEQFF. The CDR3 DNA reads TGTGCCAGCAGCTTAGGACAGTTAGGCTCCTACAATGAGCAGTTCTTC.